This TCR beta chain comes out of a study of OX40 agonist ivuxolimab in advanced cancers. Study-wide background: Administration of intravenous ivuxolimab to patients occurred every 2 weeks at 0.01 to 10 mg/kg. The dose-escalation group included hepatocellular carcinoma, melanoma, renal cell carcinoma and head and neck cancer. Prior checkpoint blockade (anti-PD-1, anti-PD-L1 or anti-CTLA-4) was permitted; 35% to 50% had it.

Autoimmune disease history or systemic immunosuppression meant exclusion. The length of the CDR3 is 12 residues. The V and J ends lost 5 bases and 2 bases respectively, with 7 bases between them. CDR1 is SGHTA, CDR2 FQGNSA, per germline. Profiling relied on immunoSEQ multiplex PCR, and the TCRdb table lists in-frame clones only, not all of them. The sample holds tens of thousands of clones, 87% seen once. The sequencing used CD4+ or CD8+ T cells sorted from blood, collected in a trial of the OX40 agonist ivuxolimab. V gene TRBV7-2 combines with J gene TRBJ2-7; D is uncertain. The origin of this receptor is an adult with an advanced solid tumor such as melanoma, head and neck, liver or kidney cancer. CDR3 nucleotide sequence: TGTGCCAGCAGCCCGTCAACCTACGAGCAGTACTTC. Its protein product is CASSPSTYEQYF. Combining the CDR3 with reference TRBV7-2 and TRBJ2-7 gives the whole variable domain GAGVSQSPSNKVTEKGKDVELRCDPISGHTALYWYRQSLGQGLEFLIYFQGNSAPDKSGLPSDRFSAERTGGSVSTLTIQRTQQEDSAVYLCASSPSTYEQYFGPGTRLTVT.